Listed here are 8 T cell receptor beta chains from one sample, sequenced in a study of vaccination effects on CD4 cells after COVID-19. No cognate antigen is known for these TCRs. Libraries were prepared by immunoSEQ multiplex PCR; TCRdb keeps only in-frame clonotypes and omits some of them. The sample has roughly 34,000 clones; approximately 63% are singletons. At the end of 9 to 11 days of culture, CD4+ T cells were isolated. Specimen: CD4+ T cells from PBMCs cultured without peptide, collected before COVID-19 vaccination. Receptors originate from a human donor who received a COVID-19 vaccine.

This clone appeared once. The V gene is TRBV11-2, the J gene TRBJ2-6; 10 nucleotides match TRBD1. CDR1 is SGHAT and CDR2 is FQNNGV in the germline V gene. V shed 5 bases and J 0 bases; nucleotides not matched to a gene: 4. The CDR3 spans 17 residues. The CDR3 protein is CASSTDRGFSGANVLTF. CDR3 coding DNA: TGTGCCAGCAGCACGGACAGGGGGTTCTCTGGGGCCAACGTCCTGACTTTC.

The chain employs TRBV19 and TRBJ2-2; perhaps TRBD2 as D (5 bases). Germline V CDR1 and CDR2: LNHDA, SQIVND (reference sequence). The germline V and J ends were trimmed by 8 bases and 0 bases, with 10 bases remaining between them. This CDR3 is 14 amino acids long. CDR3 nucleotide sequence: TGTGCCAGTGGACTGCCCCCGAACACCGGGGAGCTGTTTTTT. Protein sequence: CASGLPPNTGELFF.

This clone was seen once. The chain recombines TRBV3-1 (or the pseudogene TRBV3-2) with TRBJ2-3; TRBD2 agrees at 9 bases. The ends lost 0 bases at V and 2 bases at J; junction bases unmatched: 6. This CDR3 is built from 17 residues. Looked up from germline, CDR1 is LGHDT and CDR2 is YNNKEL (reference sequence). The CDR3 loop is CASSQDPAGGYTDTQYF. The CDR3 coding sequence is TGTGCCAGCAGCCAAGATCCAGCGGGGGGTTACACAGATACGCAGTATTTT.

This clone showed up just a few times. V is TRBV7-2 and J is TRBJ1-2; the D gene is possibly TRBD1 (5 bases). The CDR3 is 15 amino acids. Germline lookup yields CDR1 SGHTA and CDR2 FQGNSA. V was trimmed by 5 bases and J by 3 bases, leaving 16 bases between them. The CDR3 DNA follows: TGTGCCAGCAGCACAGTCGCCGGGACGGACTATGGCTACACCTTC. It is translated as CASSTVAGTDYGYTF.

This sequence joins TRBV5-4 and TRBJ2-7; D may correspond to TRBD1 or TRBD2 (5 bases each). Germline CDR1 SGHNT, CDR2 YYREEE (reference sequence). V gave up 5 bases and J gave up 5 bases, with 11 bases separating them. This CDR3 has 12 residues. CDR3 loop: CASSQGAHEQYF. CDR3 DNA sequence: TGTGCCAGCAGTCAGGGAGCCCACGAGCAGTACTTC.

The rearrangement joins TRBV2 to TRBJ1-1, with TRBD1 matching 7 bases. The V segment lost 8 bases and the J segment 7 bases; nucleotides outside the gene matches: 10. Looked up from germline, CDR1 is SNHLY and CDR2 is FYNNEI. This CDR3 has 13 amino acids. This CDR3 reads CASAGLGGYEAFF. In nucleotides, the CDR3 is TGTGCCAGCGCAGGTCTAGGGGGCTATGAAGCTTTCTTT. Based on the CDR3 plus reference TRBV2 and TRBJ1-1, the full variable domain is EPEVTQTPSHQVTQMGQEVILRCVPISNHLYFYWYRQILGQKVEFLVSFYNNEISEKSEIFDDQFSVERPDGSNFTLKIRSTKLEDSAMYFCASAGLGGYEAFFGQGTRLTVV.

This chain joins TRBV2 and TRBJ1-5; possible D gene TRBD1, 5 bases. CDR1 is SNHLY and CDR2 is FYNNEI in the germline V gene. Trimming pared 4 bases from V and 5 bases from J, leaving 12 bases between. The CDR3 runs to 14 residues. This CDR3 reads CASSVGDRDQPQHF. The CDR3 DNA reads TGTGCCAGCAGTGTGGGCGACAGAGATCAGCCCCAGCATTTT.

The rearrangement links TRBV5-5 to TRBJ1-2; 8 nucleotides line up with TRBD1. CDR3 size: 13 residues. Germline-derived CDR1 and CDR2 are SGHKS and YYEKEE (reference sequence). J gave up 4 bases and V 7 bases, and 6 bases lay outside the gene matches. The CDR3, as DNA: TGTGCCAGCGTACCCGACAGGGGCTATGGCTACACCTTC. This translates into CASVPDRGYGYTF.